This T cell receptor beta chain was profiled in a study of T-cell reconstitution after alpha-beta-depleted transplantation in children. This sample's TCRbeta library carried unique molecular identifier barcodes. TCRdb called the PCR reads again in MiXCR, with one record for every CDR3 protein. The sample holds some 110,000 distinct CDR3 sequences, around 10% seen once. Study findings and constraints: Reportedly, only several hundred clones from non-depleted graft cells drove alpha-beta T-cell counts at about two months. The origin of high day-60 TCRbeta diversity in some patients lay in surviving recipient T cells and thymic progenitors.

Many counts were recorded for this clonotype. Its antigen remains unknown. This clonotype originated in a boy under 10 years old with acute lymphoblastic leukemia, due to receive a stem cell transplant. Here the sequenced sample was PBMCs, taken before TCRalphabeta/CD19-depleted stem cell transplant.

CDR3 sequence reads: CSVGAGDRDYSGANVLTF. The CDR3 region has the DNA TGCAGCGTTGGGGCTGGGGACAGGGACTATTCTGGGGCCAACGTCCTGACTTTC. The chain joins TRBV29-1 to TRBJ2-6, with 9 bases fitting TRBD1. This CDR3 is 18 amino acids long. Germline V CDR1 and CDR2: SQVTM, ANQGSEA. The trim removed 4 bases at V and 1 base at J, leaving 11 bases unmatched.